This T cell receptor (beta chain) is drawn from a study of blood T cell repertoires in COVID-19. Study details: The samples span acute and convalescent COVID-19 from the United States, Italy and Spain.

Some clones are missing from TCRdb's copy, which holds only in-frame ones; the method was immunoSEQ multiplex PCR. There are 150,000 to 200,000 clones in the sample; about 84% occur only once, and roughly 8.7% lies in the top ten. Allocation to cohorts depended on clinical history reported by the participants. The receptor was derived from a woman under 40 who had recovered from COVID-19. The sample was PBMCs or T cells enriched from blood (not recorded which).

The CDR3 sequence: CASSGTSDSNEQFF. CDR3 sequence (DNA): TGTGCCAGTTCGGGGACTTCGGATAGCAATGAGCAGTTCTTC. V is TRBV24-1 and J is TRBJ2-1; TRBD2 is a possible D gene (6 bases). The CDR3 sequence is 14 residues long. CDR1 KGHDR and CDR2 SFDVKD come from the germline V gene. Between the trimmed V and J ends, which lost 11 bases and 6 bases, there was a span of 19 bases.